This TCR beta chain was sequenced during a study of T cell repertoires in cytomegalovirus infection. Overall study context: Well-studied HLA-B-restricted CMV epitopes were used in the study alongside recently identified HLA-C-restricted ones.

TCRdb re-derived calls from the reads in MiXCR, one entry per CDR3 protein. The sample carries around 85,000 distinct CDR3 sequences, about half recorded once. General observations from the study: Clonotype analysis showed dominance of the ex vivo response by HLA-C-restricted CMV-specific TCR beta clonotypes.

The CDR3 extends over 12 amino acids. In germline, CDR1 is MGHDK, CDR2 SYGVNS. Between the trimmed V and J ends, which lost 3 bases and 5 bases, there was a span of 8 bases. Turning to this clonotype: The antigen is undetermined.

The sequenced sample was CD8+ T cells from cultured PBMCs, obtained from culture after CMV antigen stimulation. This receptor was identified in a human donor in good health (CMV status not recorded). Some clones in this sample may be carry-over from other donors' samples. The V and J genes are TRBV25-1 and TRBJ2-7; maybe TRBD1 (6 bases). Here the CDR3 reads CASSDQGNEQYF. CDR3 nucleotides: TGTGCCAGCAGTGACCAGGGGAACGAGCAGTACTTC.